This T cell receptor beta chain was documented in a study of blood T cell repertoires in COVID-19. Study-wide context: Donors in the United States, Italy and Spain gave samples during acute or convalescent COVID-19. Nucleic acid was either cDNA or gDNA, and it came from T cells, B-cell-depleted T cells, or PBMCs.

The CDR3 extends over 11 amino acids. Germline CDR1 SEHNR, CDR2 FQNEAQ (reference sequence). V was pared by 5 bases and J by 15 bases, with 6 bases of the junction left unmatched. Per the authors' pipeline: Reference gene primer amplification gave estimated nucleated cell counts. Sequencing was performed with immunoSEQ multiplex PCR; in TCRdb, only in-frame clones are kept and a portion is missing. V, J and clone size are taken as reported in that table, and D and trimming were inferred from the DNA itself. The table has about 180,000 clones, 70% to 90% seen once. The sequence came from a woman in her twenties or thirties with acute or convalescent COVID-19. This chain joins TRBV7-9 and TRBJ2-1, with TRBD2 matching 8 bases. The sample was peripheral blood. The CDR3: CASSISGNVFF. In DNA, the CDR3 is TGTGCCAGCAGCATTAGCGGGAACGTGTTCTTC.